This T cell receptor (beta chain) was profiled in a study of identical twins. As regards this clonotype: Its antigen is undetermined.

The CDR3 loop spans 15 amino acids. V lost 2 bases to trimming and J lost 4 bases, with 14 bases between them. Germline assignment: CDR1 MNHEY and CDR2 SVGAGI. Study results and caveats: Insertions were reduced in abundant cord blood beta clonotypes but not in memory repertoires. Twins showed weaker excess sharing in their beta out-of-frame sequences.

The cDNA had a unique molecular identifier and a template-switch universal primer site. Via MiXCR, TCRdb re-called the 5' RACE reads, giving one row per CDR3 protein. The sample includes around 1.7 million distinct CDR3 sequences, around a third of them seen just once. The V call is TRBV6-5, the J call TRBJ1-2; D possibly corresponds to TRBD1 (6 bases). Sequenced sample: cord blood. The clonotype was recovered from a newborn girl in good health. The DNA for the CDR3 is TGTGCCAGCAGTTACACCAGGGGTTGGGGCTATGGCTACACCTTC. Its translation is CASSYTRGWGYGYTF.